Included here is one T cell receptor beta chain sequence, with context. The target antigen is unknown. Clones were read by immunoSEQ multiplex PCR, and TCRdb kept only the in-frame ones, dropping some. The sample holds about 94,000 clones, approximately 90% seen once. Second-dose schedules of about 4 or about 12 weeks were combined. Trimming took off 5 bases at V and 0 bases at J, with 15 bases between the two ends. The CDR3 has 16 amino acids. Germline V gene data show CDR1 as SGHAT and CDR2 as FQNNGV. The data originate from a study of T cell responses to AZD1222 COVID-19 vaccine. Findings and limits, study-wide: Just six or seven AZD1222 recipients tested seropositive at baseline. An increase in Spike-specific TCR breadth and depth was observed after two AZD1222 doses.

The receptor was isolated from an adult who received the AZD1222 COVID-19 vaccine. This chain links TRBV11-2 with TRBJ2-3; D assignment may be TRBD1 or TRBD2 (5 bases each). The starting material was peripheral blood, obtained 28 days after the second AZD1222 dose. CDR3 residues: CASSPGTGFSTDTQYF. CDR3 bases: TGTGCCAGCAGCCCGGGGACGGGTTTTAGCACAGATACGCAGTATTTT.